The entry below gives a single T cell receptor beta chain sequence along with its context. The repertoire was sequenced with immunoSEQ multiplex PCR; TCRdb's copy has only in-frame clones and lacks some. Found here are roughly 6,900 clones, about 96% of them singletons; the top ten hold 7.3%. Germline values: CDR1 SGHVS, CDR2 FNYEAQ. The CDR3 spans 19 residues. V shed 7 bases and J 2 bases; nucleotides not matched to a gene: 20. This sample is part of a study of technical replicates of blood from several donors. This rearrangement joins TRBV7-6 to TRBJ2-5, with TRBD1 identical over 9 bases. The clonotype originates from a human donor in good health. The specimen was PBMCs. The CDR3 region has the DNA TGTGCCAGCACCCCCAAGGGGGGGACAGGGCTATTGGGTCAAGAGACCCAGTACTTC. Protein product: CASTPKGGTGLLGQETQYF.